The clone carrying this T cell receptor (beta chain) was detected many times. No antigen is known for it. This sample was included in a study of T cells in Graves' hyperthyroidism and ophthalmopathy. The CDR3 is made up of 14 amino acids. Germline CDR1 reads SGHTA; CDR2 reads FQGTGA. V dropped 2 bases and J dropped 0 bases, with 6 bases sitting between them. The TCR beta CDR3 regions underwent amplification using RNA transcripts as the source. A first-round RT-PCR of the TCR CDR3 used the HTBI primer set. TCRdb itself ran the multiplex PCR reads through MiXCR, one entry per CDR3 protein. Of about 480,000 distinct CDR3 sequences listed, approximately 15% were seen once; the top ten hold about 17%. General study results and limits: Ophthalmopathy stood apart from stable hyperthyroidism in a 13 V-J model.

Sequencing was performed on blood. The TCR comes from a woman between 18 and 29 years old with Graves' hyperthyroidism. This rearrangement joins TRBV7-3 to TRBJ2-3; D might be TRBD2 (5 bases). The DNA of the CDR3 is TGTGCCAGCAGCTTAGAGGGTAGCACAGATACGCAGTATTTT. Protein sequence: CASSLEGSTDTQYF.